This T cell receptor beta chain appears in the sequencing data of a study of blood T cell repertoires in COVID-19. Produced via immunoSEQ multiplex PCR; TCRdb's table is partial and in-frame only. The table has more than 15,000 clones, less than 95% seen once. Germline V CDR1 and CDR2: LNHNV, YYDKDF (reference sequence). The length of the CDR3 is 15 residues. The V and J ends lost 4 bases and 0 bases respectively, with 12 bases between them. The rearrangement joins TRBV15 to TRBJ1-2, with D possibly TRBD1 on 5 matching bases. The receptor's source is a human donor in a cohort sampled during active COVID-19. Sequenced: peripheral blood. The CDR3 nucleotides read TGTGCCACCAGCACGCAGGGTGGGACTAACTATGGCTACACCTTC. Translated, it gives CATSTQGGTNYGYTF.